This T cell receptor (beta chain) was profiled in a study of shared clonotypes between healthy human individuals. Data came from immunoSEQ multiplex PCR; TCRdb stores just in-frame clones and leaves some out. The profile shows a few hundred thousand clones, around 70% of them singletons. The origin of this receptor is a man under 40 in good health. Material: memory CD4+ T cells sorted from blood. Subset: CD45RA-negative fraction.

The CDR3 nucleotides are TGTGCCAGCAGGAAGGGACAGGGGAATATCGGGGAGCTGTTTTTT. It codes for CASRKGQGNIGELFF. The chain is built from TRBV6-1 and TRBJ2-2; TRBD1 matches at 10 bases. Trimming took 6 bases from V and 7 from J; bases not matched to a gene: 8. CDR3 length: 15 residues. CDR1 MNHNS and CDR2 SASEGT come from the germline V gene.